What follows describes a single TCR beta chain. Its matching antigen is unknown. The data were taken from a study of cytomegalovirus exposure and HLA in healthy donors. Background on the study: The 95 to 150 validation repertoires used the same platform as the roughly 670 first-cohort repertoires, a later analysis reported.

V shed 4 bases and J 2 bases; nucleotides not matched to a gene: 11. This CDR3 spans 17 amino acids. Germline values: CDR1 MDHEN, CDR2 SYDVKM. Libraries were prepared by immunoSEQ multiplex PCR; TCRdb keeps only in-frame clonotypes and omits some of them. The repertoire consists of 55,000 to 75,000 clones, with 91% occurring once and the leading ten covering about 3%. Broader study findings: 164 TCR beta chains were listed as cytomegalovirus-associated. The CMV antigen specificity of a few CMV-associated chains was confirmed through in vitro analysis.

The donors formed part of the 120-subject validation cohort, distinct from the approximately 670-subject first cohort. This clonotype was sampled from a man aged 18-30 years in good health and CMV-seronegative. The rearrangement uses TRBV28 and TRBJ2-7; TRBD2 agrees at 10 bases. The material sequenced was PBMCs. The CDR3 region is CASSSRITSGVAYEQYF. Here the CDR3 DNA reads TGTGCCAGCAGTTCGAGAATTACTAGCGGGGTAGCCTACGAGCAGTACTTC.